This T cell receptor (beta chain) was found in a study of blood T cell repertoires in COVID-19. At the level of the study: Samples representing acute and convalescent COVID-19 were sourced from the United States, Italy and Spain.

Source study methods: The authors estimated nucleated cell counts from reference gene primer amplification. Assay used: immunoSEQ multiplex PCR; TCRdb lists only in-frame clones, some missing. V, J and clone size are taken as reported in that table, and D and trimming were inferred from the DNA itself. The repertoire includes approximately 92,000 clones, around 81% of them detected once, and around 3.3% sits in the top ten. This CDR3 comprises 16 residues. CDR1 is SGHDN, CDR2 FVKESK, per germline. Trimming shortened V by 5 bases and J by 0 bases, and 16 bases separated the two germline ends. The chain has TRBV14 and TRBJ1-1; D is ambiguous. The receptor was isolated from a man aged 50-60 years with acute or convalescent COVID-19. The material sequenced was peripheral blood. The CDR3 protein is CASSSLTGSLNTEAFF. The CDR3 bases are TGTGCCAGCAGCTCACTAACCGGGTCCCTGAACACTGAAGCTTTCTTT.